The TCR beta chain under discussion was sequenced for a study of T cells in Graves' hyperthyroidism and ophthalmopathy. Study background: Initial diagnosis, before any treatment, was when peripheral blood was collected.

The ends were cut back, 2 bases at V and 2 bases at J, with 12 bases in the middle. CDR3 length: 15 amino acids. The germline V gene encodes CDR1 KGHSH and CDR2 LQKENI. Amplified TCR beta CDR3 regions came from RNA transcripts. Using the HTBI primer set, a first-round RT-PCR was run on the TCR CDR3. TCRdb re-derived calls from the multiplex PCR reads in MiXCR, one entry per CDR3 protein. This sample has around 300,000 distinct CDR3 sequences, with approximately 13% found just once. The rearrangement links TRBV18 to TRBJ1-2; possible D gene TRBD1, 5 bases. Source material: blood. The clonotype was recovered from a woman in her thirties or forties with Graves' hyperthyroidism. CDR3 coding DNA: TGTGCCAGCTCACCAACGGAGGGGCCGAACTATGGCTACACCTTC. Translating gives CASSPTEGPNYGYTF.